The present T cell receptor beta chain was sequenced within a study of metastatic and nonmetastatic thyroid tumors. Study overall: Repertoires of blood and of tissue (tumor or nodule) from malignant and benign thyroid patients were compared.

Ten or more counts support this clone. Its antigen is unknown. This CDR3 has 11 amino acids. Trimming pared 3 bases from V and 5 bases from J, leaving 7 bases between. Per the germline V gene, CDR1 is DFQATT and CDR2 is SNEGSKA (reference sequence). None of the patients had undergone any treatment ahead of thyroid surgery. Original analysis: A classifier of distant metastasis in papillary thyroid cancer was built from CDR3 differences (across clinicopathological groups). MiXCR re-clonotyped the PCR reads for TCRdb. These V and J calls are TCRdb output, not the study's own analysis. Seen here are about 53,000 clones, 20% to 25% observed once, and the top ten hold 4%. Study results and caveats: Significantly higher TCR beta diversity was reportedly seen in malignant thyroid tumors than benign nodules, in blood and tumor.

The chain recombines TRBV20-1 with TRBJ2-5, with D possibly being TRBD2 (5 bases). The sequencing sample was made of blood. This TCR derives from a female donor with papillary thyroid cancer or a benign thyroid nodule (not recorded which). Some clones in this sample may be carry-over from other donors' samples. The CDR3 here is CSASGMETQYF. CDR3 coding DNA: TGCAGTGCTAGCGGGATGGAGACCCAGTACTTC.